A single sample gave rise to the 2 T cell receptor beta chains below, sequenced in a study of tumor and adjacent non-tumor tissue in lung cancer (dated by TCRdb to the late 2010s). Bulk unsorted tissue served as the source for RNA extraction, and RNA quality was assessed using a NanoDrop ND-1000 and an Agilent 2100. The method behind the library was multiplex PCR. The sequencer was an Illumina HiSeq 2500. TCRbeta libraries were built by three rounds of nested PCR using primers (Table S4), following protocols modified from ARM-PCR. TCRdb handled the public reads itself, with Q25 trimming in fastp and clone calling in MiXCR, and kept productive beta chains. For every CDR3 protein sequence, its rows merge into one entry that carries the most common genes and DNA. Recorded for this sample are approximately 65,000 distinct CDR3 sequences; 55% to 75% of them occurred a single time. The top ten hold 20% to 25% of the sample.

Source material: lung tumor tissue. These receptors all stem from a man over 45 with non-small cell lung cancer.

This clonotype was seen a single time. The chain links TRBV10-3 to TRBJ2-3, with 8 positions matching TRBD1. V lost 8 bases to trimming and J lost 4 bases; unmatched junction nucleotides: 5. Germline V CDR1 and CDR2: ENHRY, SYGVKD. The CDR3 has 13 amino acids. CDR3 residues: CAILDRAADTQYF. The CDR3 bases are TGTGCCATCTTGGACAGGGCCGCAGATACGCAGTATTTT.

Regarding this clonotype: The junction does not match germline at one end; this may be a read error. The chain couples TRBV10-1 to TRBJ2-7; no firm D call. Germline CDR1 and CDR2: WNHNN and SYGVQD (reference sequence). The CDR3 extends over 13 amino acids. The CDR3 protein is CASSESPTYELYF. CDR3 sequence (DNA): TGCGCCAGCAGTGAGAGCCCCACCTATGAGCTGTACTTC.